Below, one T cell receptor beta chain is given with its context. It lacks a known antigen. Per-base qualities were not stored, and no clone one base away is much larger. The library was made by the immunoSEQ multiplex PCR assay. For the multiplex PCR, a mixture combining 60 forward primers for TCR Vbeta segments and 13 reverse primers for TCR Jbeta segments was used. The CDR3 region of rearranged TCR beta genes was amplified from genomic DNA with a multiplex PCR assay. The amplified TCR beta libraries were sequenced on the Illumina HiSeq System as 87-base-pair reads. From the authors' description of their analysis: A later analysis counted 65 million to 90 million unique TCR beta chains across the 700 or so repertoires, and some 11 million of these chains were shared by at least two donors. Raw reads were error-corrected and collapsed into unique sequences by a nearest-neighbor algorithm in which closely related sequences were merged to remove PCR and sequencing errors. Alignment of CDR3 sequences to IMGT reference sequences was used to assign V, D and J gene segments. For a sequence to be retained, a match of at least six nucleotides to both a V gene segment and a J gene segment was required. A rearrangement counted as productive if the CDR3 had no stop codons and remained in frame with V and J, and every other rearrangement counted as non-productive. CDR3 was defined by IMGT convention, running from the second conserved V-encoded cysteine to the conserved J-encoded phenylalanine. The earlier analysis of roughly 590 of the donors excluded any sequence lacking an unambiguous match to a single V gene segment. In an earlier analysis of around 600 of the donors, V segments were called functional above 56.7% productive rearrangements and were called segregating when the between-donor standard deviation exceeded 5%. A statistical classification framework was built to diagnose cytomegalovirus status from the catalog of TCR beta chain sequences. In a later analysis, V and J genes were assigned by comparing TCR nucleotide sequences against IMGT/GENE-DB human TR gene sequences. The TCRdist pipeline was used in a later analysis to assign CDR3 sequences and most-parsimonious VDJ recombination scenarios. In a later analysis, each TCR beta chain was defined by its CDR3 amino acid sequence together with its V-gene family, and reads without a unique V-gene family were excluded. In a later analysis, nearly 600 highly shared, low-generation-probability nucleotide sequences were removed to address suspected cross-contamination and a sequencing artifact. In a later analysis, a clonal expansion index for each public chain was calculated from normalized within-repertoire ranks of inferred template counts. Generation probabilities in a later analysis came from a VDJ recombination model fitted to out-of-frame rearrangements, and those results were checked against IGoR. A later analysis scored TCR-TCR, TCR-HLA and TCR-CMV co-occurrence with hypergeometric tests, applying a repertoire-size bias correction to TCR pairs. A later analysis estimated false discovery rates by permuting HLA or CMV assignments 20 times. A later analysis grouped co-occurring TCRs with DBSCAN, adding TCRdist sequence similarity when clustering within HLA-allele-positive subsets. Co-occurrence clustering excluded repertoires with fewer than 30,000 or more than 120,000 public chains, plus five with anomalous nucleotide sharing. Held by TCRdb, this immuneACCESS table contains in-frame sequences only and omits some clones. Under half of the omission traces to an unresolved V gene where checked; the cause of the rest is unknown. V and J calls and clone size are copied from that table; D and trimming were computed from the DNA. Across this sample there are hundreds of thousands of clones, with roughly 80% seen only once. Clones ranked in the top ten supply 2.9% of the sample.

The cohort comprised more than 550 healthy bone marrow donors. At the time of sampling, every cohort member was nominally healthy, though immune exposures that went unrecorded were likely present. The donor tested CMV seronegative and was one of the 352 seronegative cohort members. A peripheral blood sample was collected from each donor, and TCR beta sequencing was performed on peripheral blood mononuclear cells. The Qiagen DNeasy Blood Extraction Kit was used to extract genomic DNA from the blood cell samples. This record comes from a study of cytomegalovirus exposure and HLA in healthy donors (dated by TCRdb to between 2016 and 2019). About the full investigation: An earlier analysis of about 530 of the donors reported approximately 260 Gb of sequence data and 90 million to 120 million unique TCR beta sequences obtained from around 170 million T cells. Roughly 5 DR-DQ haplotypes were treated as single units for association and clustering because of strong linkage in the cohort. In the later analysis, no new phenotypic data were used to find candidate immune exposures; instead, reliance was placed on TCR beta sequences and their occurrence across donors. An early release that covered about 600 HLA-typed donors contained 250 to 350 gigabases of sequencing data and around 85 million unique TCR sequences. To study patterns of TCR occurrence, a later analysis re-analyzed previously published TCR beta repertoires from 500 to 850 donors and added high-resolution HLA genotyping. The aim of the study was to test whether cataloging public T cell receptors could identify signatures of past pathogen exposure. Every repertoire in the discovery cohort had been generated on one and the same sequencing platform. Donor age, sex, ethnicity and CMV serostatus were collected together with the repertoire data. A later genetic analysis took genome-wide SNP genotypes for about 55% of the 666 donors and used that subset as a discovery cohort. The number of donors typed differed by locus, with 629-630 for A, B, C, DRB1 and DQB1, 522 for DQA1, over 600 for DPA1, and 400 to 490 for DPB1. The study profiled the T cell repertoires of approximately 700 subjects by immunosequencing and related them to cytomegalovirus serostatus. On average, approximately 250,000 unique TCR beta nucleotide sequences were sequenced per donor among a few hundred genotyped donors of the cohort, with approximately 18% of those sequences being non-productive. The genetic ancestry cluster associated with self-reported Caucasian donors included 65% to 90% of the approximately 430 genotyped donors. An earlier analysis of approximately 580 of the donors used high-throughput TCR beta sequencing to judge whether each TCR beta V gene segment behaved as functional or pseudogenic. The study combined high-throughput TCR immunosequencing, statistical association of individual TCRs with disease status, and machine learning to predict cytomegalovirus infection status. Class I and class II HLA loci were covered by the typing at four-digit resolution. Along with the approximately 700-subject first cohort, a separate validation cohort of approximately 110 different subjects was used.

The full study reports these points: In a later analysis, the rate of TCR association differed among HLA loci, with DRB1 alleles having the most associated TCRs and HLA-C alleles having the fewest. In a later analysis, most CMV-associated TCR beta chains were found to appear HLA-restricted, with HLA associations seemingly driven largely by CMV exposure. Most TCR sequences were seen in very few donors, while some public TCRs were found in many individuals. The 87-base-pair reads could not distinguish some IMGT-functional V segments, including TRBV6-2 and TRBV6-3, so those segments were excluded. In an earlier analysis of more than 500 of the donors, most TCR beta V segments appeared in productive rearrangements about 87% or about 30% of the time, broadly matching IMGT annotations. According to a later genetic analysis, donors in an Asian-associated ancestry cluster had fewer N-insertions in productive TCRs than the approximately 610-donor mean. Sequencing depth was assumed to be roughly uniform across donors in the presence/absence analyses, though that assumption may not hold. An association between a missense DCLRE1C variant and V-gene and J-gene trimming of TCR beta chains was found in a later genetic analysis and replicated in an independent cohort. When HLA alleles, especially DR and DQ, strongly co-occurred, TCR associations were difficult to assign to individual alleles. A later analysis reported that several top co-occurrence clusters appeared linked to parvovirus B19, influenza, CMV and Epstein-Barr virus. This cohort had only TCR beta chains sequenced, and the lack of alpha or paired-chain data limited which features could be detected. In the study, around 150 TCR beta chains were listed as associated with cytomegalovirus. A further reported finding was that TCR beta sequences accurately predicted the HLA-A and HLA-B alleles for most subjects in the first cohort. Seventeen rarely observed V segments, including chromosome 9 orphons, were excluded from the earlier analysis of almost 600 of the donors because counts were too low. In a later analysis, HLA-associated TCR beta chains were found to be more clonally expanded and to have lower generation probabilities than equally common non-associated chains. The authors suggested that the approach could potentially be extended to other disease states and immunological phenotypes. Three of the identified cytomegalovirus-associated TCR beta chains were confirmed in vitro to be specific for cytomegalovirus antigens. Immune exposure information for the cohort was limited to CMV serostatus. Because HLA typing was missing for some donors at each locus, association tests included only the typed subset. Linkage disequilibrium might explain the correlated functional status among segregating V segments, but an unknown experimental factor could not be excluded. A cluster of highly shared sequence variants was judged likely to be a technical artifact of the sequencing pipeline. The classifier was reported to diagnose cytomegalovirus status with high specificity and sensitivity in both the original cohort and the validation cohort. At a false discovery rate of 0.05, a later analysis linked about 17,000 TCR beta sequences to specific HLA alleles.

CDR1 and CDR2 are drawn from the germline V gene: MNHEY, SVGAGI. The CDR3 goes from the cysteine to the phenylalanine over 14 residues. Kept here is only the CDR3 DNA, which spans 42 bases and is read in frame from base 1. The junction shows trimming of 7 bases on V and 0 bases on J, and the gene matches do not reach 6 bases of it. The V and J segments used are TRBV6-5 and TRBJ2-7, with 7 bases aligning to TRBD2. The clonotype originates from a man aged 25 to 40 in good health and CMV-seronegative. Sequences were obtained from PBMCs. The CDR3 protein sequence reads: CASTTAGPSYEQYF. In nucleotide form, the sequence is TGTGCCAGCACTACAGCGGGGCCCTCCTACGAGCAGTACTTC.